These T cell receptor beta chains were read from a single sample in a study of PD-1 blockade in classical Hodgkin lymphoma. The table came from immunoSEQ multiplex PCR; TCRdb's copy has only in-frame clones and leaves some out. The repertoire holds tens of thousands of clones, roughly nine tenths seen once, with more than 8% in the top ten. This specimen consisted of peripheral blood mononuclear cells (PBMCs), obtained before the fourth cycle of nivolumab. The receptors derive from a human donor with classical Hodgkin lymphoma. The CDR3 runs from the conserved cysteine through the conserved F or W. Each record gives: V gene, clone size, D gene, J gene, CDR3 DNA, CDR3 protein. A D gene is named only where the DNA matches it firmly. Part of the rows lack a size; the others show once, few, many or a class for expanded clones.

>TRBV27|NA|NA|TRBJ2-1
TGTGCCAGCAGTTTCCCCGGGACTCCAAATGAGCAGTTCTTC
CASSFPGTPNEQFF
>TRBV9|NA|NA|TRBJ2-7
TGTGCCAGCAGCGAGACTGGCTCCGGCTACGAGCAGTACTTC
CASSETGSGYEQYF
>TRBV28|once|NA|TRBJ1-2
TGTGCCAGCAGTTCGGAGGGCGACGCCTACTATGGCTACACCTTC
CASSSEGDAYYGYTF
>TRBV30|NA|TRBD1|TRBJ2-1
TGTGCCTCCCTTTTTTGGGACAGGACATACAATGAGCAGTTCTTC
CASLFWDRTYNEQFF
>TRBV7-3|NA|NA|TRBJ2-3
TGTGCCAGCAGCTCCACCGGGGGGCAAGCAGATACGCAGTATTTT
CASSSTGGQADTQYF
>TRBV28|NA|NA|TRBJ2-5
TGTGCCAGCAGTTTAGTGGCGAAGACCCAGTACTTC
CASSLVAKTQYF
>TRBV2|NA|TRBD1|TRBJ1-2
TGTGCCAGCAAGAACAGGGGTCCGGTTGGCTACACCTTC
CASKNRGPVGYTF
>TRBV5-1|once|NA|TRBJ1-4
TGCGCCAGCAGCCCCCAGGGGACAACTAATGAAAAACTGTTTTTT
CASSPQGTTNEKLFF
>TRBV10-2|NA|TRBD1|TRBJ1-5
TGCGCCAGCAGAGGGGGCGGGAACAATCAGCCCCAGCATTTT
CASRGGGNNQPQHF
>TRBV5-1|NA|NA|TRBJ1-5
TGCGCCAGCAGCTCGGACGGCGGCACCGGCCAGCCCCAGCATTTT
CASSSDGGTGQPQHF
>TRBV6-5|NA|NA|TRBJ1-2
TGTGCCAGCAGTTACCGGCAGGGCTTGTTTTCTGGCTACACCTTC
CASSYRQGLFSGYTF
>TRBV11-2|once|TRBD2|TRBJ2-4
TGTGCCAGCAGCCCACTAGCGGGGGGCCGTCGGAATTACTTC
CASSPLAGGRRNYF
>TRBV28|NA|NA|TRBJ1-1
TGTGCCAGCACCAGGGTAAACACTGAAGCTTTCTTT
CASTRVNTEAFF
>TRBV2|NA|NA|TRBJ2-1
TGTGCCAGCAGTCCAAACTACAATGAGCAGTTCTTC
CASSPNYNEQFF
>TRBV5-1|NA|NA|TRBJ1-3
TGCGCCAGCAGCTTGATCCCAGGGACTGGAAACACCATATATTTT
CASSLIPGTGNTIYF
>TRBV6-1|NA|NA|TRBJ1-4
TGTGCCAGCATTGGGGTCTCCGAAAAACTGTTTTTT
CASIGVSEKLFF
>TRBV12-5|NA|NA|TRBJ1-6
TGTGCTAGTGGTCTAAGACCCGGGACTCATAATTCACCCCTCCACTTT
CASGLRPGTHNSPLHF
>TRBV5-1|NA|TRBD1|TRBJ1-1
TGCGCCAGCAGCTGGAATGGACAGGGTGAAGCTTTCTTT
CASSWNGQGEAFF
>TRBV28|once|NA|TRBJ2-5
TGTGCCAGCAGTTTAGGGGGGGGCCGGGAGACCCAGTACTTC
CASSLGGGRETQYF
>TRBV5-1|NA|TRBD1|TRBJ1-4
TGCGCCAGCAGCTTGGCAGGGGGCACCGGTGAAAAACTGTTTTTT
CASSLAGGTGEKLFF
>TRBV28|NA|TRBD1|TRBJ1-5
TGTGCCAGCAGACCGACAGGGGTTAATCAGCCCCAGCATTTT
CASRPTGVNQPQHF
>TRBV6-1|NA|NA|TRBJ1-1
TGTGCCAGCACCGAAAGGGGGTTGAACACTGAAGCTTTCTTT
CASTERGLNTEAFF
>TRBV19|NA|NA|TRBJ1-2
TGTGCCAGTAGTAGAAAAGATCAGTATGGCTACACCTTC
CASSRKDQYGYTF
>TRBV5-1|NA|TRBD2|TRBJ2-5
TGCGCCAGCAGCCGGACTAGCGAGCAAGAGACCCAGTACTTC
CASSRTSEQETQYF